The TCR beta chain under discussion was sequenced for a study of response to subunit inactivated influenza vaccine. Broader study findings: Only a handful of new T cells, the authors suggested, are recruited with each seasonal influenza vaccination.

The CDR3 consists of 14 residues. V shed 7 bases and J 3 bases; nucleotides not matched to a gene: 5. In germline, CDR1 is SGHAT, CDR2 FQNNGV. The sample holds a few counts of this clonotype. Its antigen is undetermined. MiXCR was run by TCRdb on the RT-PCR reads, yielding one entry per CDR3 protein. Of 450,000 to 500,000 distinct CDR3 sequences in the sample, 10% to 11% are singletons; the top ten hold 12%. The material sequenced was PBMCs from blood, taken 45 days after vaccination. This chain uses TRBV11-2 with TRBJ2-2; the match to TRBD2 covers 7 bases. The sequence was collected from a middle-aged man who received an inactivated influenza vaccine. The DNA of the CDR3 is TGTGCCAGCACCGGACTAGGGGACACCGGGGAGCTGTTTTTT. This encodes CASTGLGDTGELFF.